This TCR beta chain derives from a study of blood T cell repertoires in COVID-19. Study information: Whether acute or convalescent, the COVID-19 samples came from the United States, Italy and Spain. Sources were T cells, B-cell-depleted T cells, or PBMCs; the material itself was cDNA or gDNA.

CDR3 length: 14 residues. V was cut by 0 bases and J by 9 bases, with 12 bases left in between. Germline CDR1 reads LNHNV; CDR2 reads YYDKDF (reference sequence). Original processing notes: Reference gene primer amplification gave nucleated cell count estimates. The method was immunoSEQ multiplex PCR; TCRdb's version includes in-frame clones alone and lacks a portion of them. V and J calls plus clone size are reproduced from that table; the DNA served to infer D and trimming. This table has over 150,000 clones, about 79% appearing once. The source material was peripheral blood. The clonotype comes from a human donor in a cohort sampled during active COVID-19. The V gene is TRBV15, the J gene TRBJ2-1; D gene unclear. The CDR3 loop reads CATSRDSPRSEQFF. Written as DNA, the CDR3 is TGTGCCACCAGCAGAGATTCCCCTCGGTCTGAGCAGTTCTTC.